Listed below are T cell receptor beta chains from one sample, sequenced in a study of T cell changes during pregnancy in multiple sclerosis. Some clones are missing from TCRdb's copy, which holds only in-frame ones; the method was immunoSEQ multiplex PCR. This sample yields under 65,000 clones, of which roughly 94% are seen a single time; under 3% belongs to the top ten. The sequencing used CD8+ T cells from peripheral blood mononuclear cells, collected after pregnancy. Source of these receptors: a female donor with multiple sclerosis, enrolled in a pregnancy study. CDR3s include the opening cysteine and the closing phenylalanine or tryptophan. The D gene is left open where the match is weak.

J | V | D | DNA | CDR3
TRBJ2-5 | TRBV5-4 | . | TGTGCCAGCAGCGCGCTGGGGCAGCCTCAAGAGACCCAGTACTTC | CASSALGQPQETQYF
TRBJ1-1 | TRBV4-1 | TRBD1 | TGCGCCAGCAGCCAAGACAGGGGGCGGATGAACACTGAAGCTTTCTTT | CASSQDRGRMNTEAFF
TRBJ2-7 | TRBV29-1 | TRBD1 | TGCAGCGTTGCGACCGGGACAGGGTACAACGAGCAGTACTTC | CSVATGTGYNEQYF
TRBJ2-7 | TRBV7-6 | TRBD1 | TGTGCCAGCAGCTGGACAGGGGAGGACGAGCAGTACTTC | CASSWTGEDEQYF
TRBJ2-7 | TRBV21-1 | . | TGTGCCAGCAGCAGAGTGACAGCAATCTACGAGCAGTACTTC | CASSRVTAIYEQYF
TRBJ2-5 | TRBV7-9 | . | TGTGCCAGCAGCTTATCGGCGGGATCCCAGTACTTC | CASSLSAGSQYF
TRBJ2-7 | TRBV29-1 | TRBD2 | TGCAGCGTCAGACTAGCGGGAGAGTCCTACGAGCAGTACTTC | CSVRLAGESYEQYF
TRBJ1-2 | TRBV9 | . | TGTGCCAGCAGTACCCAGGGGAACTATGGCTACACCTTC | CASSTQGNYGYTF
TRBJ2-7 | TRBV9 | . | TGTGCCAGCAGCGTCCTATCACTAGAAAGCTCCTACGAGCAGTACTTC | CASSVLSLESSYEQYF
TRBJ2-1 | TRBV4-1 | . | TGCGCCAGCAGCCAAGAGGAGACTATCTACAATGAGCAGTTCTTC | CASSQEETIYNEQFF